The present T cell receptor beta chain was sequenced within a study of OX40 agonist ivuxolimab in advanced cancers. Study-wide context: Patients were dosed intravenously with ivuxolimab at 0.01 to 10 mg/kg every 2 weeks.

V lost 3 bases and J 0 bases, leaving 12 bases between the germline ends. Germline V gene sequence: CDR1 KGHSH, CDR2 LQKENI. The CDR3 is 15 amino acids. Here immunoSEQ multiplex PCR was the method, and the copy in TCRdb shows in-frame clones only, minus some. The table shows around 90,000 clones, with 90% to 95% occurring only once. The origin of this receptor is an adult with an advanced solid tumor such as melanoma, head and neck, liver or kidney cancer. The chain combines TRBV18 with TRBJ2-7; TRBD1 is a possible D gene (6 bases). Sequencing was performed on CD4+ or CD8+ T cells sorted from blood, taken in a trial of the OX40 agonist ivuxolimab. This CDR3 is CASSPSGAVSYEQYF. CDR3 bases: TGTGCCAGCTCACCTTCAGGGGCCGTCTCCTACGAGCAGTACTTC. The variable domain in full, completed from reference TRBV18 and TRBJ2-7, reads NAGVMQNPRHLVRRRGQEARLRCSPMKGHSHVYWYRQLPEEGLKFMVYLQKENIIDESGMPKERFSAEFPKEGPSILRIQQVVRGDSAAYFCASSPSGAVSYEQYFGPGTRLTVT.